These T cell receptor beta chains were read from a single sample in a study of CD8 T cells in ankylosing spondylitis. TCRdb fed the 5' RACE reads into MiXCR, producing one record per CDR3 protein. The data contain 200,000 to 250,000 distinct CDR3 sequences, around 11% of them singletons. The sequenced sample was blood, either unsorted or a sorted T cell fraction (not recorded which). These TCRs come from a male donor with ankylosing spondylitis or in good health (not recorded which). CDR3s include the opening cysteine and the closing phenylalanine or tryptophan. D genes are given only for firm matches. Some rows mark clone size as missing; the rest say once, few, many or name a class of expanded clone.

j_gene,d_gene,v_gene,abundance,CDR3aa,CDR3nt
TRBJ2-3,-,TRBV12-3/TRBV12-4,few,CASSLGHGRDTQYF,TGTGCCAGCAGTTTAGGGCACGGGAGAGATACGCAGTATTTT
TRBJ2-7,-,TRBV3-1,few,CASSQDQGWSYEQYF,TGTGCCAGCAGCCAAGATCAAGGGTGGTCCTACGAGCAGTACTTC
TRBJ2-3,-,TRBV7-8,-,CASSLAPEDTQYF,TGTGCCAGCAGCTTAGCCCCCGAGGATACGCAGTATTTT
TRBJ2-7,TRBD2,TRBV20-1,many,CSAKKGLAGSYEQYF,TGCAGTGCTAAAAAAGGACTAGCGGGTTCCTACGAGCAGTACTTC
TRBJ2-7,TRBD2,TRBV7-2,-,CASSLTPGLIHEQYF,TGTGCCAGCAGCCTCACGCCGGGACTAATCCACGAGCAGTACTTC
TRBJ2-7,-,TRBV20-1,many,CSAGGTYEQYF,TGCAGTGCTGGGGGGACCTACGAGCAGTACTTC
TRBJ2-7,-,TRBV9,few,CASSVGLEISYEQYF,TGTGCCAGCAGCGTAGGGTTGGAGATTAGCTACGAGCAGTACTTC
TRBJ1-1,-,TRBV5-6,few,CASSLVSSVLECTEAFF,TGTGCCAGCAGCTTGGTCTCCAGTGTCCTTGAGTGCACTGAAGCTTTCTTT
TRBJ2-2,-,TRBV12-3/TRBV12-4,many,CASSQGPGTGELFF,TGTGCCAGCAGCCAGGGGCCCGGGACCGGGGAGCTGTTTTTT
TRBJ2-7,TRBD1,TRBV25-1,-,CASSSTSQGWEQYF,TGTGCCAGCAGTTCCACCTCACAGGGGTGGGAGCAGTACTTC
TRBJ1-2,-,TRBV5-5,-,CASSLILPADYGYTF,TGTGCCAGCAGCTTGATCCTACCGGCCGACTATGGCTACACCTTC
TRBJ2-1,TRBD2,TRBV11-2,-,CASSLVPSGYNEQFF,TGTGCCAGCAGCTTAGTGCCTAGCGGCTACAATGAGCAGTTCTTC
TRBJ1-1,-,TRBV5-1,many,CASSLADRLNTEAFF,TGCGCCAGCAGCTTGGCCGACAGATTGAACACTGAAGCTTTCTTT
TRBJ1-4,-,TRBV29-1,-,CSVELVGIGEKLFF,TGCAGCGTTGAACTCGTGGGGATTGGAGAAAAACTGTTTTTT
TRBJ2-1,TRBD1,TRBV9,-,CASSVEGQGVNEQFF,TGTGCCAGCAGCGTAGAAGGACAGGGGGTAAATGAGCAGTTCTTC
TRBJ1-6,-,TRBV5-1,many,CASSPHPRDNSPLHF,TGCGCCAGCAGCCCCCACCCCCGGGACAATTCACCCCTCCACTTT
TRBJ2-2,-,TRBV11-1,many,CASSLYSSTGELFF,TGTGCCAGCAGCTTATATAGTTCCACCGGGGAGCTGTTTTTT
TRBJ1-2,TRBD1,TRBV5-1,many,CASSTATGFAQYGYTF,TGCGCCAGCAGCACCGCGACAGGGTTTGCGCAGTATGGCTACACCTTC
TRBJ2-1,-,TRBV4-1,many,CASSQDRSGAPYNEQFF,TGCGCCAGCAGCCAAGATAGGAGCGGAGCCCCCTACAATGAGCAGTTCTTC
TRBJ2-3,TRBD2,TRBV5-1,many,CASSFPSGGPDTQYF,TGCGCCAGCAGCTTTCCTAGCGGGGGCCCAGATACGCAGTATTTT
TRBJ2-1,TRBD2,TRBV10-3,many,CATSGRGSATNNEQFF,TGTGCCACTAGCGGGAGAGGGAGCGCAACCAACAATGAGCAGTTCTTC
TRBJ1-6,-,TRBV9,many,CASSVGLDSYDSPLHF,TGTGCCAGCAGCGTAGGACTGGACAGCTACGATTCACCCCTCCACTTT
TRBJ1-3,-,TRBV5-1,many,CASSLETGNTIYF,TGCGCCAGCAGCTTGGAGACTGGAAACACCATATATTTT
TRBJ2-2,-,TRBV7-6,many,CASSLAQAGELFF,TGTGCCAGCAGCTTAGCTCAAGCCGGGGAGCTGTTTTTT
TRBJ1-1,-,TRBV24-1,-,CATSDSTGREAFF,TGTGCCACCAGTGATTCGACGGGCAGAGAGGCTTTCTTT
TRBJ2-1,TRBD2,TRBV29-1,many,CSSGRGDWGDEQFF,TGCAGCTCAGGGCGGGGGGATTGGGGAGATGAGCAGTTCTTC
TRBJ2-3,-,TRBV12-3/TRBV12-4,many,CASSPRTPDTQYF,TGTGCCAGCAGTCCCCGGACCCCAGATACGCAGTATTTT
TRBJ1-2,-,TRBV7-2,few,CASSSVSQGVEGYTF,TGTGCCAGCAGCTCCGTATCCCAGGGAGTGGAGGGCTACACCTTC
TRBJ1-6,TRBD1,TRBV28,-,CASSSGQGTIYNSPLHF,TGTGCCAGCAGTTCCGGACAGGGGACCATTTATAATTCACCCCTCCACTTT
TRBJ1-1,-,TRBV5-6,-,CASSLEGTLTEAFF,TGTGCCAGCAGCTTAGAGGGTACCTTAACTGAAGCTTTCTTT
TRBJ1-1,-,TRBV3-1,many,CASSQGQRPLEAFF,TGTGCCAGCAGCCAAGGACAACGTCCCCTTGAAGCTTTCTTT
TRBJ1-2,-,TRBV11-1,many,CASSTRVGRSNYGYTF,TGTGCCAGCAGTACTCGCGTCGGACGTTCTAACTATGGCTACACCTTC
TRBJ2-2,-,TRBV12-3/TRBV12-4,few,CASRRNTGELFF,TGTGCCAGCAGAAGAAACACCGGGGAGCTGTTTTTT
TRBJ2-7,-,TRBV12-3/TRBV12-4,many,CASSLTPYEQYF,TGTGCCAGCAGTTTGACCCCCTACGAGCAGTACTTC
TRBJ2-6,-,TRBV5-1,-,CATAGMGPGANVLTF,TGCGCCACCGCGGGAATGGGGCCTGGGGCCAACGTCCTGACTTTC
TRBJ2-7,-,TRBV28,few,CASSLRRTYEQYF,TGTGCCAGCAGTTTGCGCAGGACCTACGAGCAGTACTTC
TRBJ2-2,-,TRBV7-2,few,CASSPRGGSNTGELFF,TGTGCCAGCAGCCCGCGGGGAGGATCGAACACCGGGGAGCTGTTTTTT
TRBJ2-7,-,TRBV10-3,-,CAIGGEAHEQYF,TGTGCCATCGGAGGTGAAGCGCACGAGCAGTACTTC
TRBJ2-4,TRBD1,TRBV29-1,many,CSATTGVPKNIQYF,TGCAGCGCAACTACAGGGGTGCCCAAAAACATTCAGTACTTC
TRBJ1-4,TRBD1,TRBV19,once,CATQPDRERSEKLFF,TGTGCCACCCAACCCGACAGGGAGAGGAGTGAAAAACTGTTTTTT
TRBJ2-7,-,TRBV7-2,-,CASSGTDYEQYF,TGTGCCAGCAGCGGGACCGACTACGAGCAGTACTTC
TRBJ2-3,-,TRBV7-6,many,CASSLGLAQDTQYF,TGTGCCAGCAGCTTAGGTTTAGCGCAAGATACGCAGTATTTT
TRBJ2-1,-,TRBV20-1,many,CSAHGGGRNEQFF,TGCAGTGCTCACGGCGGCGGACGCAATGAGCAGTTCTTC
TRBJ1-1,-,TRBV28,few,CASSLGLAEAFF,TGTGCCAGCAGTTTAGGACTGGCTGAAGCTTTCTTT
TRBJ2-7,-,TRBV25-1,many,CASDTVRQIITYEQYF,TGTGCCAGCGATACTGTAAGACAGATTATAACCTACGAGCAGTACTTC
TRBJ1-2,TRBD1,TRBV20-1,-,CWGRPGQGLFAGSYGYTF,TGCTGGGGCCGACCGGGACAGGGGTTATTCGCTGGTAGCTATGGCTACACCTTC
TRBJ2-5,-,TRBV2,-,CAIPARLKGETQYF,TGTGCCATCCCCGCAAGGCTTAAGGGAGAGACCCAGTACTTC
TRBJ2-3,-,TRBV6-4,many,CASSEEGGTDTQYF,TGTGCCAGCAGTGAAGAGGGTGGCACAGATACGCAGTATTTT
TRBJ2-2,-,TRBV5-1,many,CASQTGRGSYTGELFF,TGCGCCAGCCAGACCGGACGCGGTTCGTACACCGGGGAGCTGTTTTTT
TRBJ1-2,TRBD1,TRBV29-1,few,CSVEDSTGALGYTF,TGCAGCGTTGAAGATAGCACAGGGGCCTTAGGCTACACCTTC
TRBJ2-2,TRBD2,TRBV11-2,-,CASSTPGLVSGELFF,TGTGCCAGCAGCACTCCGGGACTAGTATCCGGGGAGCTGTTTTTT
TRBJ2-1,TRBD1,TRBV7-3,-,CTSSLGTGSLDEQFF,TGTACCAGCAGCTTGGGGACAGGGAGCTTGGATGAGCAGTTCTTC
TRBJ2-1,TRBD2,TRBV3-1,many,CASSQPSWVAGGLGEQFF,TGTGCCAGCAGCCAACCATCCTGGGTAGCGGGAGGTCTCGGTGAGCAGTTCTTC
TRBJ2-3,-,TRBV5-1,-,CASRQEEATDTQYF,TGCGCCAGCCGTCAAGAGGAAGCCACAGATACGCAGTATTTT
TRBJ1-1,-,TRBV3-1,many,CASRQFLGQTEAFF,TGTGCCAGCAGACAGTTCCTAGGACAGACTGAAGCTTTCTTT